Listed below are T cell receptor beta chains from one sample, sequenced in a study of regulatory T cells in long-lasting Graves disease. One entry per CDR3 protein results from TCRdb running MiXCR on the multiplex PCR reads. The sample shows some 370,000 distinct CDR3 sequences, 12% of them seen only once. These sequences were also reported in another study, on T cells in Graves' hyperthyroidism and ophthalmopathy.

Sequencing was performed on peripheral blood mononuclear cells (PBMCs), taken at new diagnosis, from a patient treated with antithyroid drugs. These receptors came from a woman aged 18-29 years with Graves disease. The CDR3 runs from the conserved cysteine through the conserved F or W. The D gene is left open where the match is weak. Expanded clones are given a class, and other clones once, few, many or no size at all.

many,TRBV27,TRBD1,TRBJ2-2,15,TGTGCCAGCAGCCCCCGACAGGGATGGATCGGGGAGCTGTTTTTT,CASSPRQGWIGELFF
many,TRBV30,.,TRBJ1-2,13,TGTGCCTGGTTACACTACGCAAGAGGCGGCTACACCTTC,CAWLHYARGGYTF
many,TRBV11-2,TRBD2,TRBJ2-1,17,TGTGCCAGCAGCCGTCGGGTAGGGGCGGGAGGAAACAATGAGCAGTTCTTC,CASSRRVGAGGNNEQFF
many,TRBV20-1,.,TRBJ1-2,12,TGCAGTGCACCCGGGGCTGCCTATGGCTACACCTTC,CSAPGAAYGYTF
few,TRBV5-1,TRBD2,TRBJ2-7,14,TGCGCCAGCAGCTTCCAACCGGGACTAAACGAGCAGTACTTC,CASSFQPGLNEQYF
few,TRBV28,.,TRBJ2-5,17,TGTGCCAGCAACTTCAGCGGGTATGGCACTCGCGGAGAGACCCAGTACTTC,CASNFSGYGTRGETQYF
many,TRBV15,.,TRBJ1-4,15,TGTGCCACCAGCAGCAGGGACGAACTAAATGAAAAACTGTTTTTT,CATSSRDELNEKLFF
many,TRBV6-1,.,TRBJ1-2,12,TGTGCCAGCAGGGTGGACAGTCTCGGCTACACCTTC,CASRVDSLGYTF
many,TRBV5-1,TRBD1,TRBJ2-1,21,TGCGCCAGCAGCTCGATAAGGCAGAGACAGGGTTTCTCCTTCGTGTACAATGAGCAGTTCTTC,CASSSIRQRQGFSFVYNEQFF
many,TRBV19,TRBD2,TRBJ2-1,19,TGTGCCAGTAGTCCCCGGGGACTAGCGGGGGTGAGCTCCTACAATGAGCAGTTCTTC,CASSPRGLAGVSSYNEQFF
.,TRBV10-3,.,TRBJ1-1,14,TGTGCCATCAGTGAGTCTCCTCGGGACACTGAAGCTTTCTTT,CAISESPRDTEAFF
many,TRBV4-3,TRBD2,TRBJ2-5,17,TGCGCCAGCAGCCAAGATCTCGGTGGTAGCGGGGGACCAACCCAGTACTTC,CASSQDLGGSGGPTQYF
many,TRBV6-2/TRBV6-3,.,TRBJ1-1,12,TGTGCCAGCCGTTGGGGGGCATCTGAAGCTTTCTTT,CASRWGASEAFF
.,TRBV20-1,.,TRBJ1-1,14,TGCAGTGCTAGAGATCACCTATCAGGGGTGGCAGCTTTCTTT,CSARDHLSGVAAFF
many,TRBV5-1,.,TRBJ2-2,14,TGCGCCAGCAGTCGGAACGCGAACACCGGGGAGCTGTTTTTT,CASSRNANTGELFF
once,TRBV20-1,.,TRBJ2-7,13,TGCAGTGCTCGCACGGAACACCCCTACGAGCAGTACTTC,CSARTEHPYEQYF
.,TRBV4-1,TRBD1,TRBJ1-4,14,TGCGCCAGCAGCCTCGAGACAGGGAATGAAAAACTGTTTTTT,CASSLETGNEKLFF
.,TRBV14,TRBD2,TRBJ2-1,19,TGTGCCAGCAGCCGGGGACTAGCGGGAGGGCCCAGGGCCTACAATGAGCAGTTCTTC,CASSRGLAGGPRAYNEQFF
.,TRBV4-1,TRBD1,TRBJ2-2,15,TGCGCCAGCAGCCAAGTCGACAGGGGCACCGGGGAGCTGTTTTTT,CASSQVDRGTGELFF
.,TRBV4-1,.,TRBJ1-1,15,TGCGCCAGCAGCCAAGATCACGGGGAAAACACTGAAGCTTTCTTT,CASSQDHGENTEAFF
many,TRBV10-3,.,TRBJ2-1,16,TGTGCCATCAGCGGCGTCGCCGAGACCTCCTACAATGAGCAGTTCTTC,CAISGVAETSYNEQFF
many,TRBV12-3/TRBV12-4,.,TRBJ1-1,16,TGTGCCAGCAGCCTTTGGACAGCGAATCCAAACACTGAAGCTTTCTTT,CASSLWTANPNTEAFF
.,TRBV5-5,.,TRBJ2-3,13,TGTGCCAGCAGCTTGCTTGGGGCTTCGGCGCAGTATTTT,CASSLLGASAQYF
many,TRBV5-5,TRBD1,TRBJ1-2,16,TGTGCCAGCGGGTCCGCCGGGACAGTGGCCCGTCATGGCTACACCTTC,CASGSAGTVARHGYTF
few,TRBV3-1,TRBD2,TRBJ2-1,17,TGTGCCAGCAGCCAAGATTGGCGGGGGGGGAATCACAATGAGCAGTTCTTC,CASSQDWRGGNHNEQFF
many,TRBV24-1,TRBD2,TRBJ2-2,16,TGTGCCACCAGTGATTTGACCCTAGCGGGCACCGGGGAGCTGTTTTTT,CATSDLTLAGTGELFF
few,TRBV11-2,.,TRBJ2-1,14,TGTGCCAGCAGCTTAGCTACCACCTACAATGAGCAGTTCTTC,CASSLATTYNEQFF
many,TRBV28,.,TRBJ2-1,16,TGTGCCAGCAGTTTCCGCACCCGGACTACCTACAATGAGCAGTTCTTC,CASSFRTRTTYNEQFF
many,TRBV7-2,.,TRBJ1-6,17,TGTGCCAGCAGCTTAACCCGGACCGCTTCCCGCTATTCACCCCTCCACTTT,CASSLTRTASRYSPLHF
many,TRBV11-2,TRBD1,TRBJ1-1,14,TGTGCCAGCAGCTCGGGGACAGGAGACACTGAAGCTTTCTTT,CASSSGTGDTEAFF
many,TRBV30,TRBD1,TRBJ1-2,15,TGTGCCTGGAGTGTAATTCGGACAGGGGTGTATGGCTACACCTTC,CAWSVIRTGVYGYTF
few,TRBV10-3,.,TRBJ1-4,13,TGTGCCATCAGCGGGGCTTATAATGAAAAACTGTTTTTT,CAISGAYNEKLFF
many,TRBV7-8,.,TRBJ1-2,15,TGTGCCAGCAGCTTAGGACAAGGGGATGGCTATGGCTACACCTTC,CASSLGQGDGYGYTF
few,TRBV20-1,.,TRBJ1-5,15,TGCAGTGCTAGCGGACACCAACGGGGCAATCAGCCCCAGCATTTT,CSASGHQRGNQPQHF
few,TRBV20-1,.,TRBJ2-1,10,TGCAGTGCTAGAGAATTAGAGCAGTTCTTC,CSARELEQFF
.,TRBV7-2,.,TRBJ2-2,16,TGTGCCAGCAGCGCCTTATGGACAGACAACACCGGGGAGCTGTTTTTT,CASSALWTDNTGELFF
many,TRBV20-1,TRBD2,TRBJ2-1,17,TGCAGTGCTAGGTTCGACTATGCGGGGGGAGCTCTCAATGAGCAGTTCTTC,CSARFDYAGGALNEQFF
many,TRBV20-1,TRBD2,TRBJ2-5,14,TGCAGTGCTAGAGGCGGGAGGCGCGTGGAGACCCAGTACTTC,CSARGGRRVETQYF
many,TRBV18,.,TRBJ1-4,13,TGTGCCAGCTCACCACTGGCTGAGGAGAAACTGTTTTTT,CASSPLAEEKLFF
few,TRBV30,.,TRBJ1-6,13,TGTGCCTGTGGCCCGGGCTATAATTCACCCCTCCACTTT,CACGPGYNSPLHF
many,TRBV20-1,.,TRBJ2-7,15,TGCAGTGCTAGAGATGCGACAGTCTCGACCTACGAGCAGTACTTC,CSARDATVSTYEQYF
many,TRBV20-1,TRBD2,TRBJ2-7,15,TGCAGTGCTTTAATTCCGGGACTAGCGGCCTACGAGCAGTACTTC,CSALIPGLAAYEQYF
few,TRBV19,.,TRBJ1-2,12,TGTGCCAGTAGTATCATGGGGAGCGGCTACACCTTC,CASSIMGSGYTF
.,TRBV6-1,TRBD1,TRBJ2-7,13,TGTGCCAGCCTCGGACAGGGAACCTACGAGCAGTACTTC,CASLGQGTYEQYF
.,TRBV12-3/TRBV12-4,.,TRBJ2-4,19,TGTGCCAGCACCCCCGATGGCAGACGGGACGGAATCGCCAAAAACATTCAGTACTTC,CASTPDGRRDGIAKNIQYF
many,TRBV12-3/TRBV12-4,TRBD1,TRBJ2-1,15,TGTGCCAGCAGTCTGACAGGGAGTGTCGGGGATGAGCAGTTCTTC,CASSLTGSVGDEQFF
many,TRBV27,.,TRBJ2-1,15,TGTGCCAGCAGTTCACGCGTCAGCTCCTACAATGAGCAGTTCTTC,CASSSRVSSYNEQFF